Listed below are T cell receptor beta chains from one sample, sequenced in a study of control samples from healthy donors and cancer patients. Generated by immunoSEQ multiplex PCR, the TCRdb table keeps only in-frame clones and is missing some. Among roughly 400,000 clones, 75% to 95% were seen once, and the ten largest hold around 6.5%. The sequenced material came from PBMCs. The receptors were sampled from a man aged 35 to 55 with head and neck cancer. Each CDR3 is given with its conserved first and last residue. D genes are given only for firm matches. Some rows mark clone size as missing; the rest say once, few, many or name a class of expanded clone.

J gene: TRBJ2-7; CDR3 length: 17; D gene: NA; clone size: NA; V gene: TRBV28; CDR3 protein: CASVRDKPFLLSYEQYF; CDR3 DNA: TGTGCCAGTGTCCGGGACAAACCGTTCTTGCTCTCCTACGAGCAGTACTTC
J gene: TRBJ1-1; CDR3 length: 15; D gene: TRBD1; clone size: NA; V gene: TRBV5-4; CDR3 protein: CASSQGQGPVTEAFF; CDR3 DNA: TGTGCCAGCAGCCAGGGACAGGGGCCCGTAACTGAAGCTTTCTTT
J gene: TRBJ2-3; CDR3 length: 16; D gene: TRBD2; clone size: NA; V gene: TRBV11-2; CDR3 protein: CASSLGGSTSTDTQYF; CDR3 DNA: TGTGCCAGCAGCCTCGGGGGGTCTACTAGCACAGATACGCAGTATTTT
J gene: TRBJ1-3; CDR3 length: 17; D gene: NA; clone size: NA; V gene: TRBV6-1; CDR3 protein: CASSEWIVDSSGNTIYF; CDR3 DNA: TGTGCCAGCAGTGAGTGGATAGTGGACAGCTCTGGAAACACCATATATTTT
J gene: TRBJ2-7; CDR3 length: 14; D gene: NA; clone size: NA; V gene: TRBV9; CDR3 protein: CASSPLFGLYEQYF; CDR3 DNA: TGTGCCAGCAGCCCCCTTTTCGGACTCTACGAGCAGTACTTC
J gene: TRBJ2-5; CDR3 length: 14; D gene: NA; clone size: NA; V gene: TRBV7-2; CDR3 protein: CASSLGSFGETQYF; CDR3 DNA: TGTGCCAGCAGCTTAGGCTCGTTTGGGGAGACCCAGTACTTC
J gene: TRBJ1-6; CDR3 length: 14; D gene: NA; clone size: NA; V gene: TRBV27; CDR3 protein: CASRRAPGHSPLHF; CDR3 DNA: TGTGCCAGCAGACGAGCCCCTGGCCATTCACCCCTCCACTTT
J gene: TRBJ1-1; CDR3 length: 13; D gene: NA; clone size: NA; V gene: TRBV6-5; CDR3 protein: CASRDFMNTEAFF; CDR3 DNA: TGTGCCAGCAGAGATTTCATGAACACTGAAGCTTTCTTT
J gene: TRBJ2-5; CDR3 length: 15; D gene: TRBD1; clone size: NA; V gene: TRBV7-3; CDR3 protein: CASSPQVGQQETQYF; CDR3 DNA: TGTGCCAGCAGCCCCCAGGTGGGACAGCAAGAGACCCAGTACTTC
J gene: TRBJ2-3; CDR3 length: 14; D gene: NA; clone size: NA; V gene: TRBV7-3; CDR3 protein: CASSSAGATDTQYF; CDR3 DNA: TGTGCCAGCAGCTCGGCGGGGGCCACAGATACGCAGTATTTT
J gene: TRBJ1-4; CDR3 length: 12; D gene: TRBD1; clone size: NA; V gene: TRBV6-2/TRBV6-3; CDR3 protein: CASRPSGTELFF; CDR3 DNA: TGTGCCAGCAGACCTTCCGGGACAGAACTGTTTTTT
J gene: TRBJ1-5; CDR3 length: 14; D gene: NA; clone size: NA; V gene: TRBV12-5; CDR3 protein: CASGLSGTNQPQHF; CDR3 DNA: TGTGCTAGTGGTTTATCAGGGACCAATCAGCCCCAGCATTTT
J gene: TRBJ1-1; CDR3 length: 14; D gene: TRBD1; clone size: NA; V gene: TRBV5-5; CDR3 protein: CASAQTGVHTEAFF; CDR3 DNA: TGTGCCAGCGCCCAAACAGGGGTTCACACTGAAGCTTTCTTT
J gene: TRBJ1-5; CDR3 length: 15; D gene: NA; clone size: NA; V gene: TRBV7-2; CDR3 protein: CASSPQPTGNQPQHF; CDR3 DNA: TGTGCCAGCAGCCCCCAACCCACGGGTAATCAGCCCCAGCATTTT
J gene: TRBJ2-1; CDR3 length: 15; D gene: NA; clone size: NA; V gene: TRBV11-2; CDR3 protein: CASSPSLMSNNEQFF; CDR3 DNA: TGTGCCAGCAGCCCAAGCCTGATGTCCAACAATGAGCAGTTCTTC
J gene: TRBJ1-1; CDR3 length: 14; D gene: NA; clone size: NA; V gene: TRBV7-6; CDR3 protein: CASSPPQMNTEAFF; CDR3 DNA: TGTGCCAGCAGCCCACCTCAAATGAACACTGAAGCTTTCTTT
J gene: TRBJ2-3; CDR3 length: 17; D gene: NA; clone size: NA; V gene: TRBV9; CDR3 protein: CASSVVGKGSSTDTQYF; CDR3 DNA: TGTGCCAGCAGCGTAGTGGGTAAGGGTTCTAGCACAGATACGCAGTATTTT
J gene: TRBJ2-1; CDR3 length: 14; D gene: NA; clone size: NA; V gene: TRBV7-9; CDR3 protein: CASSLGMTGIEQFF; CDR3 DNA: TGTGCCAGCAGCTTAGGGATGACCGGCATTGAGCAGTTCTTC
J gene: TRBJ1-5; CDR3 length: 17; D gene: NA; clone size: once; V gene: TRBV6-6; CDR3 protein: CASSRTIGGDSNQPQHF; CDR3 DNA: TGTGCCAGCAGTCGGACAATTGGAGGTGATAGCAATCAGCCCCAGCATTTT
J gene: TRBJ1-5; CDR3 length: 18; D gene: NA; clone size: once; V gene: TRBV6-2/TRBV6-3; CDR3 protein: CASSLQPGPQNYNQPQHF; CDR3 DNA: TGTGCCAGCAGCCTTCAACCGGGACCACAAAACTACAATCAGCCCCAGCATTTT
J gene: TRBJ1-5; CDR3 length: 14; D gene: NA; clone size: NA; V gene: TRBV19; CDR3 protein: CASSTDISNQPQHF; CDR3 DNA: TGTGCCAGTAGTACCGACATTAGCAATCAGCCCCAGCATTTT
J gene: TRBJ2-5; CDR3 length: 13; D gene: NA; clone size: NA; V gene: TRBV6-5; CDR3 protein: CASSYGQQETQYF; CDR3 DNA: TGTGCCAGCTCTTACGGACAACAAGAGACCCAGTACTTC
J gene: TRBJ1-3; CDR3 length: 15; D gene: NA; clone size: NA; V gene: TRBV6-5; CDR3 protein: CASSRLGNAGNTIYF; CDR3 DNA: TGTGCCAGCAGCCGCCTGGGGAACGCTGGAAACACCATATATTTT
J gene: TRBJ2-3; CDR3 length: 15; D gene: NA; clone size: NA; V gene: TRBV7-7; CDR3 protein: CASSQSGPFTDTQYF; CDR3 DNA: TGTGCTAGCAGCCAAAGCGGGCCTTTCACAGATACGCAGTATTTT
J gene: TRBJ2-3; CDR3 length: 16; D gene: NA; clone size: NA; V gene: TRBV9; CDR3 protein: CASSVVDSGLGDTQYF; CDR3 DNA: TGTGCCAGCAGCGTAGTCGACAGTGGGCTCGGAGATACGCAGTATTTT
J gene: TRBJ1-1; CDR3 length: 14; D gene: NA; clone size: NA; V gene: TRBV7-2; CDR3 protein: CASSDARMNTEAFF; CDR3 DNA: TGTGCCAGCAGCGACGCACGGATGAACACTGAAGCTTTCTTT
J gene: TRBJ2-3; CDR3 length: 14; D gene: TRBD2; clone size: NA; V gene: TRBV28; CDR3 protein: CASSLGGRPDTQYF; CDR3 DNA: TGTGCCAGCAGTTTGGGAGGGAGGCCAGATACGCAGTATTTT
J gene: TRBJ1-6; CDR3 length: 18; D gene: NA; clone size: NA; V gene: TRBV4-1; CDR3 protein: CASSPFNLRQVKSSPLHF; CDR3 DNA: TGCGCCAGCAGCCCTTTCAATCTACGACAGGTAAAAAGTTCACCCCTCCACTTT
J gene: TRBJ1-6; CDR3 length: 15; D gene: NA; clone size: NA; V gene: TRBV28; CDR3 protein: CASSLIVGHNSPLHF; CDR3 DNA: TGTGCCAGCAGTTTGATAGTGGGACATAATTCACCCCTCCACTTT
J gene: TRBJ2-7; CDR3 length: 14; D gene: NA; clone size: NA; V gene: TRBV5-1; CDR3 protein: CASSSLTSSYEQYF; CDR3 DNA: TGCGCCAGCAGCTCGTTGACTAGTTCCTACGAGCAGTACTTC
J gene: TRBJ2-7; CDR3 length: 15; D gene: TRBD2; clone size: NA; V gene: TRBV27; CDR3 protein: CASSLDGLAGVEQYF; CDR3 DNA: TGTGCCAGCAGTTTAGATGGTCTAGCGGGAGTCGAGCAGTACTTC
J gene: TRBJ1-6; CDR3 length: 14; D gene: NA; clone size: few; V gene: TRBV6-6; CDR3 protein: CASSPWVDSTALHF; CDR3 DNA: TGTGCCAGCAGTCCCTGGGTCGACAGCACTGCCCTCCACTTT
J gene: TRBJ1-2; CDR3 length: 11; D gene: TRBD1; clone size: NA; V gene: TRBV27; CDR3 protein: CASAGTVGYTF; CDR3 DNA: TGTGCCAGCGCCGGGACAGTTGGCTACACCTTC
J gene: TRBJ1-3; CDR3 length: 15; D gene: NA; clone size: NA; V gene: TRBV9; CDR3 protein: CASSVGSGAGNTIYF; CDR3 DNA: TGTGCCAGCAGCGTAGGTTCAGGGGCTGGAAACACCATATATTTT
J gene: TRBJ1-6; CDR3 length: 14; D gene: NA; clone size: NA; V gene: TRBV2; CDR3 protein: CASTSGTLNSPLHF; CDR3 DNA: TGTGCCAGCACTTCGGGGACTCTCAATTCACCCCTCCACTTT
J gene: TRBJ2-7; CDR3 length: 13; D gene: NA; clone size: NA; V gene: TRBV2; CDR3 protein: CASRTGEGHEQYF; CDR3 DNA: TGTGCCAGCAGAACAGGGGAGGGCCACGAGCAGTACTTC
J gene: TRBJ2-3; CDR3 length: 16; D gene: TRBD2; clone size: NA; V gene: TRBV9; CDR3 protein: CASSVGLAGDGDTQYF; CDR3 DNA: TGTGCCAGCAGCGTCGGACTAGCGGGAGACGGAGATACGCAGTATTTT
J gene: TRBJ1-4; CDR3 length: 15; D gene: TRBD1; clone size: NA; V gene: TRBV9; CDR3 protein: CASSAQGGDNEKLFF; CDR3 DNA: TGTGCCAGCAGCGCCCAGGGGGGGGATAATGAAAAACTGTTTTTT
J gene: TRBJ1-4; CDR3 length: 14; D gene: NA; clone size: NA; V gene: TRBV11-2; CDR3 protein: CASSFRGLNEKLFF; CDR3 DNA: TGTGCCAGCAGCTTTCGGGGGCTCAATGAAAAACTGTTTTTT
J gene: TRBJ2-6; CDR3 length: 15; D gene: NA; clone size: NA; V gene: TRBV6-4; CDR3 protein: CASSPRRDGANVLTF; CDR3 DNA: TGTGCCAGCAGCCCCCGCAGGGACGGGGCCAACGTCCTGACTTTC
J gene: TRBJ2-2; CDR3 length: 16; D gene: NA; clone size: once; V gene: TRBV6-2/TRBV6-3; CDR3 protein: CASSYGQISNTGELFF; CDR3 DNA: TGTGCCAGCAGTTACGGACAGATATCGAACACCGGGGAGCTGTTTTTT
J gene: TRBJ1-1; CDR3 length: 14; D gene: NA; clone size: NA; V gene: TRBV5-6; CDR3 protein: CASNIGGRGTEAFF; CDR3 DNA: TGTGCCAGCAACATAGGGGGGAGGGGCACTGAAGCTTTCTTT
J gene: TRBJ2-1; CDR3 length: 15; D gene: NA; clone size: once; V gene: TRBV6-6; CDR3 protein: CASRASVGTNNEQFF; CDR3 DNA: TGTGCCAGCAGAGCTTCTGTGGGGACGAACAATGAGCAGTTCTTC
J gene: TRBJ2-1; CDR3 length: 15; D gene: NA; clone size: NA; V gene: TRBV5-6; CDR3 protein: CASSWGARAGNEQFF; CDR3 DNA: TGTGCCAGCAGCTGGGGCGCCAGGGCAGGCAATGAGCAGTTCTTC
J gene: TRBJ1-2; CDR3 length: 12; D gene: NA; clone size: NA; V gene: TRBV6-2/TRBV6-3; CDR3 protein: CASSSLGGGYTF; CDR3 DNA: TGTGCCAGCAGTTCGTTAGGAGGGGGCTACACCTTC
J gene: TRBJ2-7; CDR3 length: 14; D gene: TRBD2; clone size: NA; V gene: TRBV28; CDR3 protein: CASSFGRGGYEQYF; CDR3 DNA: TGTGCCAGCAGTTTCGGGCGGGGGGGCTACGAGCAGTACTTC
J gene: TRBJ2-1; CDR3 length: 18; D gene: TRBD2; clone size: once; V gene: TRBV27; CDR3 protein: CASSPSDSSGRSYNEQFF; CDR3 DNA: TGTGCCAGCAGCCCCTCCGATAGTAGCGGGAGATCCTACAATGAGCAGTTCTTC
J gene: TRBJ2-1; CDR3 length: 17; D gene: TRBD2; clone size: NA; V gene: TRBV11-2; CDR3 protein: CASSLELTGGPWNEQFF; CDR3 DNA: TGTGCCAGCAGCTTAGAACTTACGGGAGGGCCTTGGAATGAGCAGTTCTTC
J gene: TRBJ2-2; CDR3 length: 13; D gene: NA; clone size: few; V gene: TRBV27; CDR3 protein: CASGRTNTGELFF; CDR3 DNA: TGTGCCAGCGGGCGGACGAACACCGGGGAGCTGTTTTTT
J gene: TRBJ2-1; CDR3 length: 13; D gene: NA; clone size: NA; V gene: TRBV19; CDR3 protein: CASSIEAPNEQFF; CDR3 DNA: TGTGCCAGTAGTATTGAAGCGCCGAATGAGCAGTTCTTC
J gene: TRBJ1-2; CDR3 length: 14; D gene: TRBD1; clone size: NA; V gene: TRBV27; CDR3 protein: CASSTRTGWHGYTF; CDR3 DNA: TGTGCCAGCAGTACCCGGACAGGGTGGCATGGCTACACCTTC
J gene: TRBJ2-7; CDR3 length: 14; D gene: TRBD2; clone size: NA; V gene: TRBV19; CDR3 protein: CASSMGLADYEQYF; CDR3 DNA: TGTGCCAGTAGTATGGGACTAGCGGACTACGAGCAGTACTTC
J gene: TRBJ2-6; CDR3 length: 13; D gene: NA; clone size: NA; V gene: TRBV12-5; CDR3 protein: CASGNSGANVLTF; CDR3 DNA: TGTGCTAGTGGGAACTCTGGGGCCAACGTCCTGACTTTC